This T cell receptor beta chain was documented in a study of T cells in Graves' hyperthyroidism and ophthalmopathy. The source material, RNA transcripts, was used to amplify TCR beta CDR3 regions. TCR CDR3 regions were first amplified by RT-PCR with HTBI primers. TCRdb reanalysed the multiplex PCR reads using MiXCR and keeps one entry per CDR3 protein. The sample lists 600,000 or so distinct CDR3 sequences, about 14% occurring once. This clonotype was detected many times. Clinical Activity Scores of at least 3, NOSPECS grades of at least 4 and durations under 3 months characterized ophthalmopathy patients. With 5 bases removed from V and 3 bases from J, the gap between germline ends came to 23 bases. Germline assignment: CDR1 SGHAT and CDR2 FQNNGV. The CDR3 extends over 17 amino acids.

Sequencing used blood. The sequence came from a woman between 50 and 59 years old with Graves' ophthalmopathy. The rearrangement links TRBV11-2 to TRBJ2-7; D uncertain. CDR3 protein: CASSPLSRLTPYYEQYF. The CDR3 coding sequence is TGTGCCAGCAGCCCCCTGTCAAGGTTAACCCCCTACTACGAGCAGTACTTC. Drawing the rest from reference TRBV11-2 and TRBJ2-7, the complete variable domain is EAGVAQSPRYKIIEKRQSVAFWCNPISGHATLYWYQQILGQGPKLLIQFQNNGVVDDSQLPKDRFSAERLKGVDSTLKIQPAKLEDSAVYLCASSPLSRLTPYYEQYFGPGTRLTVT.